The T cell receptor (beta chain) described here comes from a study of identical twins. Study-wide results and caveats: Models underestimated TCR alpha sharing (out-of-frame) in monozygotic twins. Fewer insertions characterized abundant cord blood beta clonotypes, whereas memory repertoires showed none.

This CDR3 has 11 residues. V lost 1 base and J lost 8, with 6 bases in between. Germline CDR1 is LGHNA and CDR2 is YNFKEQ. A universal primer site was incorporated via template switching, and the cDNA contained unique molecular identifiers. TCRdb re-derived calls from the 5' RACE reads in MiXCR, one entry per CDR3 protein. Among roughly 230,000 distinct CDR3 sequences, approximately 8.3% were seen once, and the ten largest hold 3%. Note on this clonotype: Its antigen is undetermined.

This same sample was also taken into another study, of yellow fever vaccine responses in identical twins.

The sample was CD8+ T cells sorted from blood. The receptor was isolated from a woman aged 18 to 35 in good health. The chain joins TRBV4-2 to TRBJ2-7, with a tentative D call TRBD1 (5 bases). The CDR3: CASSQGGQQYF. The DNA of the CDR3 is TGTGCCAGCAGCCAAGGGGGCCAGCAGTACTTC.